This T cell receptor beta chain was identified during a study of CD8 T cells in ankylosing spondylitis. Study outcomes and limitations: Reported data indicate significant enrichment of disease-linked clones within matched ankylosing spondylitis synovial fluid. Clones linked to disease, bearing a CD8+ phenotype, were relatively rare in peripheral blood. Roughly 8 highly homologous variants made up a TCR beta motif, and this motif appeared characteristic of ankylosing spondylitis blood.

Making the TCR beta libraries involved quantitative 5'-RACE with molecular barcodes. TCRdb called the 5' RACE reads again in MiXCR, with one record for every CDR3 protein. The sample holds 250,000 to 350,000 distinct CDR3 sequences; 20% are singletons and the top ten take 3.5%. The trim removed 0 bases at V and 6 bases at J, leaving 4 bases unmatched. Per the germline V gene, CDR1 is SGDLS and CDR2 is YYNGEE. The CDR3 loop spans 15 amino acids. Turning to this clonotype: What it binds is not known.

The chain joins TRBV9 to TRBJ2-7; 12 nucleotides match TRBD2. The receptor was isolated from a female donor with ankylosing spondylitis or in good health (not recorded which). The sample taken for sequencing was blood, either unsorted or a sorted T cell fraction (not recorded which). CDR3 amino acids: CASSVGTSGTTEQYF. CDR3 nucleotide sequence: TGTGCCAGCAGCGTAGGGACTAGCGGGACAACCGAGCAGTACTTC.